The 23 T cell receptor beta chains below come from one sample, sequenced in a study of blood T cell repertoires in COVID-19. Libraries were prepared by immunoSEQ multiplex PCR; TCRdb keeps only in-frame clonotypes and omits some of them. The sample has roughly 300,000 clones; more than 70% are singletons. Sample: peripheral blood. The receptors shown here come from a woman between 45 and 60 years old with acute or convalescent COVID-19.

The rearrangement links TRBV11-3 to TRBJ2-1, with D tentatively TRBD1 (5 bases). Trimming shortened V by 5 bases and J by 9 bases, and 11 bases separated the two germline ends. Per the germline V gene, CDR1 is SGHNT and CDR2 is YENEEA. The CDR3 has 12 amino acids. The CDR3: CASSISRGEQFF. Written as DNA, the CDR3 is TGTGCCAGCAGCATTAGTAGGGGTGAGCAGTTCTTC.

As DNA, the CDR3 is TGTGCCACCATGAGGTGGACTGAAGCTTTCTTT. Amino acids: CATMRWTEAFF. The chain employs TRBV12-3 or TRBV12-4 and TRBJ1-1; D is ambiguous. The CDR3 contains 11 residues. Trimming took off 10 bases at V and 5 bases at J, with 11 bases between the two ends.

V is TRBV29-1 and J is TRBJ2-5; TRBD1 is a possible D gene (6 bases). V was pared by 1 base and J by 5 bases, with 14 bases between. Germline loops: CDR1 SQVTM, CDR2 ANQGSEA. The CDR3 totals 14 residues. The CDR3 loop reads CSVEGTEKWETQYF. The CDR3 nucleotides read TGCAGCGTTGAAGGGACAGAAAAGTGGGAGACCCAGTACTTC.

This sequence joins TRBV3-1 (or the pseudogene TRBV3-2) and TRBJ2-1, with a possible D match to TRBD1 (5 bases). Deletions cut 5 bases from V and 7 bases from J, with 18 bases between. Germline CDR1 reads LGHDT; CDR2 reads YNNKEL (reference sequence). The CDR3 is 15 amino acids. The chain's CDR3 is CASSWGLGLPNEQFF. CDR3 nucleotide sequence: TGTGCCAGCAGCTGGGGCCTTGGCCTGCCGAATGAGCAGTTCTTC.

The CDR3 DNA reads TGTGCCAGCAGCTTGGGAGGGGAGTCATACGAGCAGTACTTC. Amino acid sequence: CASSLGGESYEQYF. This chain connects TRBV11-3 to TRBJ2-7; 7 nucleotides align to TRBD2. Unmatched junction bases numbered 6, after V lost 3 bases and J lost 4 bases. The CDR3 loop spans 14 amino acids. Per germline, CDR1 SGHNT and CDR2 YENEEA.

The chain's CDR3 is CASVRTGYEQYF. CDR3 bases: TGTGCCAGCGTCCGGACAGGCTACGAGCAGTACTTC. V and J are TRBV12-3 or TRBV12-4 and TRBJ2-7; 7 nucleotides match TRBD1. Trimming removed 8 bases from V and 3 bases from J; junction bases left unmatched: 4. The CDR3 length is 12 residues.

The chain combines TRBV3-1 (or the pseudogene TRBV3-2) with TRBJ2-2, with D tentatively TRBD2 (6 bases). This CDR3 spans 14 amino acids. CDR1 and CDR2 from the germline V gene are LGHDT and YNNKEL (reference sequence). The V end was cut by 4 bases, the J end by 0 bases, with 6 bases between. CDR3 region: CASSRGTNTGELFF. CDR3 in DNA: TGTGCCAGCAGCCGCGGGACGAACACCGGGGAGCTGTTTTTT.

This sequence joins TRBV27 and TRBJ2-3; D call uncertain. The CDR3 contains 14 residues. Looked up from germline, CDR1 is MNHEY and CDR2 is SMNVEV (reference sequence). V gave up 3 bases and J gave up 0 bases, with 7 bases separating them. CDR3 protein: CASSFWASTDTQYF. CDR3 in DNA: TGTGCCAGCAGTTTTTGGGCTAGCACAGATACGCAGTATTTT.

The chain has TRBV4-3 and TRBJ2-1; a weak D match, TRBD1 (5 bases). The CDR3 loop spans 15 amino acids. The V gene's germline CDR1 is LGHNA and CDR2 YSLEER. V was trimmed by 1 base and J by 3 bases, leaving 10 bases between them. Written as DNA, the CDR3 is TGCGCCAGCAGCCAAGTGGACACGAGCTACAATGAGCAGTTCTTC. The encoded protein is CASSQVDTSYNEQFF.

The chain carries TRBV20-1 and TRBJ2-1; TRBD2 matches at 12 bases. Unmatched junction bases numbered 4, after V lost 3 bases and J lost 4 bases. CDR1 and CDR2 (germline): DFQATT, SNEGSKA (reference sequence). The CDR3 extends over 15 amino acids. CDR3 region: CSASPGLAGYNEQFF. Written as DNA, the CDR3 is TGCAGTGCTAGTCCTGGACTAGCGGGATACAATGAGCAGTTCTTC.

Turning to this clone: Other nucleotide sequences in the sample specify the same CDR3. This rearrangement joins TRBV18 to TRBJ1-1, with D possibly matching TRBD1 (5 bases). V was pared by 5 bases and J by 1 base, with 8 bases between. In germline, CDR1 is KGHSH, CDR2 LQKENI. The CDR3 is 13 residues long. CDR3 in amino acids: CASSSQGNTEAFF. The CDR3, as DNA: TGTGCCAGCTCATCCCAGGGGAACACTGAAGCTTTCTTT.

V usage is TRBV27 and J usage is TRBJ1-5; D might be TRBD1 (6 bases). CDR1 and CDR2 from the germline V gene are MNHEY and SMNVEV (reference sequence). The CDR3 extends over 16 amino acids. The V gene lost 5 bases and the J gene lost 0 bases, with 14 bases spanning the gap. This chain's CDR3 is CASSPQSGVSNQPQHF. CDR3 nucleotides: TGTGCCAGCAGTCCGCAATCAGGGGTTAGCAATCAGCCCCAGCATTTT.

This chain links TRBV7-8 with TRBJ2-5; TRBD1 might be the D (5 bases). Looked up from germline, CDR1 is SGHVS and CDR2 is FQNEAQ. V was clipped by 0 bases and J by 5 bases, with 10 bases between them. The CDR3 consists of 14 residues. For the CDR3, the DNA is TGTGCCAGCAGCTTAGCACCAGGGAAGGAGACCCAGTACTTC. This translates into CASSLAPGKETQYF.

This chain uses TRBV19 with TRBJ2-5; D might be TRBD2 (6 bases). Trimming stripped 1 base from V and 3 bases from J, with 15 bases between. The germline V gene encodes CDR1 LNHDA and CDR2 SQIVND (reference sequence). This CDR3 is built from 16 residues. In DNA, the CDR3 is TGTGCCAGTAGTATAGGATGGGGACTGGTAAAAGAGACCCAGTACTTC. Translating it yields CASSIGWGLVKETQYF. Complete variable domain (other parts from reference TRBV19 and TRBJ2-5): DGGITQSPKYLFRKEGQNVTLSCEQNLNHDAMYWYRQDPGQGLRLIYYSQIVNDFQKGDIAEGYSVSREKKESFPLTVTSAQKNPTAFYLCASSIGWGLVKETQYFGPGTRLLVL.

V and J are TRBV28 and TRBJ2-3; 7 bases map to TRBD2. V dropped 3 bases and J dropped 2; count of bases not matched to a gene: 5. Germline assignment: CDR1 MDHEN and CDR2 SYDVKM. The CDR3 spans 15 residues. The CDR3 spells CASSFPSGFTDTQYF. The CDR3 nucleotides are TGTGCCAGCAGTTTCCCTAGCGGATTCACAGATACGCAGTATTTT.

This chain uses TRBV29-1 with TRBJ2-3; 9 positions match TRBD2. The CDR3 spans 14 residues. Trimming removed 7 bases from V and 4 bases from J; junction bases left unmatched: 9. CDR1 and CDR2 (germline): SQVTM, ANQGSEA. The CDR3 is CSGRGGTSSDTQYF. The DNA of the CDR3 is TGCAGCGGGCGCGGAGGGACTAGCTCAGATACGCAGTATTTT.

The genes are TRBV7-3 and TRBJ2-3; D gene unclear. V dropped 5 bases and J dropped 1 base, with 7 bases sitting between them. The CDR3 is made up of 13 amino acids. CDR1 and CDR2 (germline): SGHTA, FQGTGA. The chain's CDR3 is CASSEQGTDTQYF. The DNA of the CDR3 is TGTGCCAGCAGCGAGCAGGGCACAGATACGCAGTATTTT.

This clone showed up just a few times. The chain recombines TRBV23-1 with TRBJ2-7; 12 bases are shared with TRBD2. TRBV23-1 is marked as an open reading frame, function uncertain. This CDR3 is built from 15 residues. Trimming removed 8 bases from V and 3 bases from J; junction bases left unmatched: 8. CDR3: CASGLGTSGLYEQYF. CDR3 coding DNA: TGCGCCAGCGGACTAGGGACTAGCGGGCTCTACGAGCAGTACTTC.

The gene calls are TRBV5-5 and TRBJ2-6; no clear D gene. There are 16 residues in the CDR3. Deletions cut 0 bases from V and 0 bases from J, with 7 bases between. The germline gives CDR1 SGHKS, CDR2 YYEKEE (reference sequence). The CDR3 nucleotides read TGTGCCAGCAGCTTGGTCGGTATCTCTGGGGCCAACGTCCTGACTTTC. This sequence encodes CASSLVGISGANVLTF.

The chain couples TRBV7-9 to TRBJ1-2; 9 positions match TRBD1. From germline, CDR1 is SEHNR and CDR2 FQNEAQ (reference sequence). The length of the CDR3 is 15 residues. The V and J ends lost 4 bases and 4 bases, in that order; junction bases with no gene match: 7. The CDR3, as DNA: TGTGCCAGCAGCTCGGGACAGGGAGGCGCCTATGGCTACACCTTC. Translated: CASSSGQGGAYGYTF. Using reference TRBV7-9 and TRBJ1-2 for the parts outside the CDR3, the full variable domain is DTGVSQNPRHKITKRGQNVTFRCDPISEHNRLYWYRQTLGQGPEFLTYFQNEAQLEKSRLLSDRFSAERPKGSFSTLEIQRTEQGDSAMYLCASSSGQGGAYGYTFGSGTRLTVV.

CDR3 in amino acids: CASSFLTGGSYEQYF. The CDR3 nucleotides are TGCGCCAGCAGCTTTCTTACAGGGGGCTCCTACGAGCAGTACTTC. The chain uses TRBV5-1 and TRBJ2-7, with 8 nucleotides matching TRBD1. V trimming: 2 bases; J trimming: 0 bases; junction bases outside the gene matches: 4. CDR3 length: 15 residues. The V gene's germline CDR1 is SGHRS and CDR2 YFSETQ.

The J gene is TRBJ2-7, the V gene TRBV7-8, with D perhaps TRBD2 (9 bases). Trimming took 5 bases from V and 0 from J, leaving 23 bases between them. The CDR3 loop spans 18 amino acids. From germline, CDR1 is SGHVS and CDR2 FQNEAQ. CDR3 in amino acids: CASSDDRGLAPNSYEQYF. The CDR3 bases are TGTGCCAGCAGCGACGACAGGGGACTAGCTCCGAACTCCTACGAGCAGTACTTC.

The chain joins TRBV15 to TRBJ2-7; possible D gene TRBD1, 6 bases. Between the trimmed V and J ends, which lost 5 bases and 5 bases, there was a span of 16 bases. In germline, CDR1 is LNHNV, CDR2 YYDKDF (reference sequence). The CDR3 is 14 amino acids. The CDR3 nucleotides are TGTGCCACCAGCCAAGGTGGGGGCAGCCACGAGCAGTACTTC. As protein: CATSQGGGSHEQYF.